Each of the 8 T cell receptor beta chains below was sequenced from the same sample in a study of blood T cell repertoires in COVID-19. Produced via immunoSEQ multiplex PCR; TCRdb's table is partial and in-frame only. The table has 65,000 to 90,000 clones, about 74% seen once. The sample consisted of peripheral blood. These receptors were obtained from a man between 65 and 85 years old with COVID-19, enrolled during active disease.

This chain connects TRBV5-1 to TRBJ2-3; 8 bases map to TRBD1. The CDR3 totals 17 residues. Per the germline V gene, CDR1 is SGHRS and CDR2 is YFSETQ. J gave up 0 bases and V 0 bases, and 6 bases lay outside the gene matches. CDR3 region: CASSLGDRGSSTDTQYF. In nucleotides, the CDR3 is TGCGCCAGCAGCTTGGGTGACAGGGGTTCTAGCACAGATACGCAGTATTTT.

This chain joins TRBV18 and TRBJ2-3; TRBD2 matches 7 bases. The ends lost 3 bases at V and 0 bases at J; junction bases unmatched: 3. CDR1 is KGHSH and CDR2 is LQKENI in the germline V gene. The CDR3 extends over 15 amino acids. CDR3 bases: TGTGCCAGCTCACCCAGCGGGACCAGCACAGATACGCAGTATTTT. Residues: CASSPSGTSTDTQYF.

The chain employs TRBV15 and TRBJ1-5; TRBD1 aligns across 8 bases. J was trimmed by 5 bases and V by 0 bases; bases with no gene match: 6. CDR1 is LNHNV, CDR2 YYDKDF, per germline (reference sequence). There are 16 residues in the CDR3. DNA for the CDR3: TGTGCCACCAGCAGAGACTACAGGGGGACTTATCAGCCCCAGCATTTT. Its protein product is CATSRDYRGTYQPQHF.

The V and J genes are TRBV3-1 (or the pseudogene TRBV3-2) and TRBJ2-7, with a weak D call TRBD1 (5 bases). Trimming took 0 bases from V and 4 from J, leaving 16 bases between them. The CDR3 is made up of 16 amino acids. Germline lookup yields CDR1 LGHDT and CDR2 YNNKEL (reference sequence). Here the CDR3 reads CASSQDVQGPEYEQYF. In DNA form, the CDR3 reads TGTGCCAGCAGCCAAGACGTGCAGGGCCCTGAATACGAGCAGTACTTC.

The chain combines TRBV5-1 with TRBJ1-4; perhaps TRBD1 as D (5 bases). The CDR3 is 14 amino acids. From germline, CDR1 is SGHRS and CDR2 YFSETQ. The V and J ends lost 5 bases and 4 bases respectively, with 12 bases between them. The CDR3 loop reads CASSSDTSNEKLFF. The CDR3 DNA is TGCGCCAGCAGTTCGGACACGAGTAATGAAAAACTGTTTTTT. Supplemented by reference TRBV5-1 and TRBJ1-4, the full variable domain reads KAGVTQTPRYLIKTRGQQVTLSCSPISGHRSVSWYQQTPGQGLQFLFEYFSETQRNKGNFPGRFSGRQFSNSRSEMNVSTLELGDSALYLCASSSDTSNEKLFFGSGTQLSVL.

The chain recombines TRBV29-1 with TRBJ1-1, with 11 bases identical to TRBD1. There are 15 residues in the CDR3. Looked up from germline, CDR1 is SQVTM and CDR2 is ANQGSEA. The V segment lost 4 bases and the J segment 1 base; nucleotides outside the gene matches: 5. In nucleotides, the CDR3 is TGCAGCGTTGCAAGGACAGGGGGCGGGAACACTGAAGCTTTCTTT. Encoded protein: CSVARTGGGNTEAFF.

V usage is TRBV6-4 and J usage is TRBJ2-2; TRBD1 agrees at 8 bases. From germline, CDR1 is MRHNA and CDR2 SNTAGT. The CDR3 is 14 residues long. V was clipped by 6 bases and J by 4 bases; unmatched bases: 4. This CDR3 reads CASRRQGATGELFF. For the CDR3, the DNA is TGTGCCAGCAGGCGGCAGGGGGCCACCGGGGAGCTGTTTTTT.

The chain couples TRBV6-5 to TRBJ1-2; D perhaps matches TRBD1 (5 bases). The germline V gene has CDR1 MNHEY and CDR2 SVGAGI. The V end was cut by 6 bases, the J end by 4 bases, with 9 bases between. The CDR3 is made up of 12 amino acids. The CDR3 region is CASSPGGYGYTF. The DNA of the CDR3 is TGTGCCAGCAGCCCCGGGGGCTATGGCTACACCTTC.